The present entry profiles one TCR beta chain with its context. Germline V gene lookup returns CDR1 LGHNA and CDR2 YSLEER. CDR3 length: 16 amino acids. Trimming left V 0 bases short and J 7 bases short, with 15 bases between. The data are from a study of T-cell memory formation after mild COVID-19. A single record per CDR3 protein comes from TCRdb applying MiXCR to the 5' RACE reads. This sample yields 57,000 or so distinct CDR3 sequences, of which over 8.5% are seen a single time; approximately 1.1% belongs to the top ten. What was sequenced was PBMCs or a T cell subset sorted from them (not recorded which). The chain is built from TRBV4-3 and TRBJ2-2, with a possible D match to TRBD2 (6 bases). The sequence was collected from a man aged 18 to 30 who had mild COVID-19 (a few samples of this study predate the infection). Cell type and time point are not known. The CDR3 DNA sequence: TGCGCCAGCAGCCAAGATAGGGTAGGAGGGTTCGGGGAGCTGTTTTTT. It codes for CASSQDRVGGFGELFF.